Listed below are T cell receptor beta chains from one sample, sequenced in a study of regulatory T cells in long-lasting Graves disease. MiXCR, run by TCRdb on the multiplex PCR reads, gives a single entry per CDR3 protein. The sample has more than 350,000 distinct CDR3 sequences; roughly 23% are singletons. Sequenced here: peripheral blood mononuclear cells (PBMCs), sampled when the disease was refractory, from a patient treated with antithyroid drugs. These receptors all stem from a female donor with Graves disease. CDR3s include the opening cysteine and the closing phenylalanine or tryptophan. The D gene is left open where the match is weak. A clone size is listed for some rows: how often the clone was seen (once, few, many), or a class if it is expanded.

clone size,D gene,V gene,J gene,CDR3 DNA,CDR3 protein
NA,TRBD2,TRBV20-1,TRBJ2-7,TGCAGTGCACATGAGAGGACTAGCGGTTCCTACGAGCAGTACTTC,CSAHERTSGSYEQYF
many,TRBD1,TRBV2,TRBJ2-5,TGTGCCAGCAGTGCTGACAGGGGAGGTGAAGAGACCCAGTACTTC,CASSADRGGEETQYF
few,NA,TRBV20-1,TRBJ2-2,TGCAGTGCTAGGCCCACCGGGGAGCTGTTTTTT,CSARPTGELFF
many,NA,TRBV28,TRBJ1-5,TGTGCCAGCAGTAAAAATCAGCCCCAGCATTTT,CASSKNQPQHF
many,NA,TRBV10-3,TRBJ1-1,TGTGCCATCAGCAAAGGGACGAACACTGAAGCTTTCTTT,CAISKGTNTEAFF
NA,NA,TRBV2,TRBJ2-7,TGTGCCAGCAGCTACCCACGCACAGGGATCTACGAGCAGTACTTC,CASSYPRTGIYEQYF
NA,NA,TRBV28,TRBJ2-1,TGTGCCAGCAGTCCTCCGGACTATGACAATGAGCAGTTCTTC,CASSPPDYDNEQFF
many,NA,TRBV12-3/TRBV12-4,TRBJ2-7,TGTGCCAGCAGCCTGGACAATCCCTACGAGCAGTACTTC,CASSLDNPYEQYF
few,TRBD1,TRBV5-1,TRBJ1-1,TGCGCCAGCAGCTTTGACAGGGGCCGGGCTGAAGCTTTCTTT,CASSFDRGRAEAFF
few,NA,TRBV9,TRBJ2-2,TGTGCCAGCAGCGTAGAGGGGGCGGGTAGCGGGACCACCGGGGAGCTGTTTTTT,CASSVEGAGSGTTGELFF
NA,NA,TRBV6-2/TRBV6-3,TRBJ2-7,TGTGCCAGCAGTTATGGGGGGAACTACGAGCAGTACTTC,CASSYGGNYEQYF
many,TRBD2,TRBV12-3/TRBV12-4,TRBJ2-7,TGTGCCAGCAGTTTAAAGGCGGGAGCAGTAGTCGACGAGCAGTACTTC,CASSLKAGAVVDEQYF